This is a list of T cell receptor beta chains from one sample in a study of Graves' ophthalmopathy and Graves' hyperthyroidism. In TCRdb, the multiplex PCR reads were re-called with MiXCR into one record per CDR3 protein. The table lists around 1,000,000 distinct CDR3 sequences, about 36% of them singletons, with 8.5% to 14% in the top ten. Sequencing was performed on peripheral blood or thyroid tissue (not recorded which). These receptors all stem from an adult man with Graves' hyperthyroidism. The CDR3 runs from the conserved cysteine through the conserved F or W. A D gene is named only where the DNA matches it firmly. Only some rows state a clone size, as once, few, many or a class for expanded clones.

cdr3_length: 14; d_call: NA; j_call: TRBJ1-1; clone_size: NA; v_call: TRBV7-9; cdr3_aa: CASSLQQGFGEAFF; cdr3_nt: TGTGCCAGCAGCTTGCAGCAGGGCTTTGGTGAAGCTTTCTTT
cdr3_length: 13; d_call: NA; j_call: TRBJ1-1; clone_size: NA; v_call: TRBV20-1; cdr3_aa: CSARASGRTEAFF; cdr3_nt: TGCAGTGCTAGAGCGTCGGGGCGTACTGAAGCTTTCTTT
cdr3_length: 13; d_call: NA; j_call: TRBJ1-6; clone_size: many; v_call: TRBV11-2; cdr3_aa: CASSRTQDSPLHF; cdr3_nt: TGTGCCAGCAGCCGAACCCAGGATTCACCCCTCCACTTT
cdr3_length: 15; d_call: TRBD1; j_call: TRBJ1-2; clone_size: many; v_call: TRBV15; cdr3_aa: CATSRDIATGGGYTF; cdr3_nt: TGTGCCACCAGCAGAGATATTGCAACAGGGGGCGGCTACACCTTC
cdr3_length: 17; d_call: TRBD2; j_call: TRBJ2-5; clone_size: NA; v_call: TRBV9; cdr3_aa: CASSAVGRAGAGETQYF; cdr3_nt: TGTGCCAGCAGCGCGGTAGGACGAGCGGGGGCAGGTGAGACCCAGTACTTC
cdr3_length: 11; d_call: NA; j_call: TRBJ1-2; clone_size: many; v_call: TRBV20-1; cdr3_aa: CSAVRERRYTF; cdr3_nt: TGCAGTGCGGTGAGGGAAAGGAGGTACACCTTC
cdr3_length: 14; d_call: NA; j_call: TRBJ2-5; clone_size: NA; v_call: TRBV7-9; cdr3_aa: CASSLEAWTATQYF; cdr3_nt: TGTGCCAGCAGCTTAGAAGCTTGGACAGCGACCCAGTACTTC
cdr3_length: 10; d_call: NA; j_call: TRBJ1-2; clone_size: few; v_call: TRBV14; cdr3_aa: CASSYNGYTF; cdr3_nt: TGTGCCAGCAGCTATAATGGCTACACCTTC
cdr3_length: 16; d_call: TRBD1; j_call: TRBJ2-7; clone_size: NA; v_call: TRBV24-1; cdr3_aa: CATNDARGTGSYEQYF; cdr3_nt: TGTGCCACCAATGATGCCCGCGGGACAGGTTCCTACGAGCAGTACTTC
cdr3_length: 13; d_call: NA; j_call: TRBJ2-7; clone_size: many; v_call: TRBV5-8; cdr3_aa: CASSFGTRDEQYF; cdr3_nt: TGTGCCAGCAGCTTCGGTACTCGGGACGAGCAGTACTTC
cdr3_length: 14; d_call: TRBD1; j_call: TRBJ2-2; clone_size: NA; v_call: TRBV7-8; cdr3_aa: CASRAQGKIGELFF; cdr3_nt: TGTGCCAGCAGGGCACAGGGGAAGATCGGGGAGCTGTTTTTT
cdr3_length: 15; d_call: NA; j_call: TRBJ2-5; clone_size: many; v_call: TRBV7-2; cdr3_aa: CASSLVGGNQETQYF; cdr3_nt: TGTGCCAGCAGCTTAGTTGGTGGGAATCAAGAGACCCAGTACTTC
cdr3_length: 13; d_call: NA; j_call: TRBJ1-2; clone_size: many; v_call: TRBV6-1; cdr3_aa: CASSGGQYYGYTF; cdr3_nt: TGTGCCAGCAGTGGAGGGCAGTACTATGGCTACACCTTC
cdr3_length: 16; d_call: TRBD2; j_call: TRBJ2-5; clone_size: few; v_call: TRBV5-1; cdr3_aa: CASSIWGRGDQETQYF; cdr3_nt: TGCGCCAGCAGCATTTGGGGGCGGGGGGACCAAGAGACCCAGTACTTC
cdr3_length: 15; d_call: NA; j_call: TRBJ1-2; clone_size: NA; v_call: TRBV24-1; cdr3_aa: CATSAYRVWDYGYTF; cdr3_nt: TGTGCCACCAGCGCCTACAGGGTTTGGGACTATGGCTACACCTTC
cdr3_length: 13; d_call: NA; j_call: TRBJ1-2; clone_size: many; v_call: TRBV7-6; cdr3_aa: CASSLGAGYGYTF; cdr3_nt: TGTGCCAGCAGCTTAGGGGCCGGCTATGGCTACACCTTC
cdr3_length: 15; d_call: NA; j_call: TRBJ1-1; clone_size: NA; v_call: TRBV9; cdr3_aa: CASSVRGDANTEAFF; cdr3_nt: TGTGCCAGCAGCGTAAGGGGAGACGCGAACACTGAAGCTTTCTTT
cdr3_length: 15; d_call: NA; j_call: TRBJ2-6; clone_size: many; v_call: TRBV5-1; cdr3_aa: CASSLGASGANVLTF; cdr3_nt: TGCGCCAGCAGCTTGGGGGCCTCTGGGGCCAACGTCCTGACTTTC
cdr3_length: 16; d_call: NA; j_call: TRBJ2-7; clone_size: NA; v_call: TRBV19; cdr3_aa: CASSDGGLPESYGQYF; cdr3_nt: TGTGCCAGTAGTGACGGGGGTCTTCCGGAGTCCTACGGGCAGTACTTC
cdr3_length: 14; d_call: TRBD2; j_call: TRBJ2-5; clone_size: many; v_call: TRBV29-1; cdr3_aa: CSVMAGGIQETQYF; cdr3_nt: TGCAGCGTTATGGCGGGAGGGATACAAGAGACCCAGTACTTC
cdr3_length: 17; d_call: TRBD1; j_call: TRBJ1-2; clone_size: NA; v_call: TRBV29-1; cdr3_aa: CSVEADRGQETNYGYTF; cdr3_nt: TGCAGCGTTGAGGCGGACAGGGGGCAGGAAACTAACTATGGCTACACCTTC
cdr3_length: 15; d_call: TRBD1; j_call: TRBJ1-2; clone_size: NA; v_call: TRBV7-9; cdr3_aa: CASSSLRQGNYGYTF; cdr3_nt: TGTGCCAGCAGCTCCCTTCGACAGGGCAACTATGGCTACACCTTC
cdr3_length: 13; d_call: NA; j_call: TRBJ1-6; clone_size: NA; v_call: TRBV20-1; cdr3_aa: CSARDRNWSPLHF; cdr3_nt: TGCAGTGCTAGAGATAGGAATTGGTCACCCCTCCACTTT
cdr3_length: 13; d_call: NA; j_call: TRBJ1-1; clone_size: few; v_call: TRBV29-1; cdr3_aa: CSVRRGANTEAFF; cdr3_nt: TGCAGCGTTAGGAGGGGAGCGAACACTGAAGCTTTCTTT
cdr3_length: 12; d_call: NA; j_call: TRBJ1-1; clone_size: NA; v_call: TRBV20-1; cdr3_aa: CSATGGGTEAFF; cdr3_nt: TGCAGTGCTACTGGGGGGGGGACTGAAGCTTTCTTT
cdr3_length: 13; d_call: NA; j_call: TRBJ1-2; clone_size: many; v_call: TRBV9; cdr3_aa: CASSVHRNYGYTF; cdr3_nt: TGTGCCAGCAGCGTACATCGGAACTATGGCTACACCTTC
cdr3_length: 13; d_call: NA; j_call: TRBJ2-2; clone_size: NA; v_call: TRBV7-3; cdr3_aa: CASRVGVDGELFF; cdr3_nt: TGTGCCAGCAGGGTAGGGGTGGACGGGGAGCTGTTTTTT
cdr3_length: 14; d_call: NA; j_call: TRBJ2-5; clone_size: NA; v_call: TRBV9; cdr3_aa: CASSWTRAQETQYF; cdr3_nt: TGCGCCAGCAGCTGGACAAGGGCCCAAGAGACCCAGTACTTC
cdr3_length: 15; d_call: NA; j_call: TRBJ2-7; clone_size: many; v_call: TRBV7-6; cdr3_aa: CASSLSSATNYEQYF; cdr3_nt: TGTGCCAGCAGCTTATCATCCGCCACGAACTACGAGCAGTACTTC
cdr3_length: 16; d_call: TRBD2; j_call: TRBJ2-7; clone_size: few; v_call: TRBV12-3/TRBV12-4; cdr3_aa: CASRATSGRALGEQYF; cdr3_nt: TGTGCCAGCAGGGCAACTAGCGGGAGGGCACTAGGGGAGCAGTACTTC
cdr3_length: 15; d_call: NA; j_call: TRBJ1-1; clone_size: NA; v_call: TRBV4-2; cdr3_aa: CASSQMRGLATEAFF; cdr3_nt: TGTGCCAGCAGCCAAATGCGGGGTTTAGCCACTGAAGCTTTCTTT
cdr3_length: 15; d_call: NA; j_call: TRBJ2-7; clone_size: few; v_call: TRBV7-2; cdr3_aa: CASSQGSEPSYEQYF; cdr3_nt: TGCGCCAGCAGCCAAGGGTCGGAACCATCCTACGAGCAGTACTTC
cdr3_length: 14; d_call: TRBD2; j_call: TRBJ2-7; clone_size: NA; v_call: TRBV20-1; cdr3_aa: CSARDPSGRSEQYF; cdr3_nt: TGCAGTGCTAGAGATCCTAGCGGGAGATCCGAGCAGTACTTC
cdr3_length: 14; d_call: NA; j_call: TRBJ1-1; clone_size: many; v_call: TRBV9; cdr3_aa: CASSQSRVGGYAFF; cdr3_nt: TGTGCCAGCAGCCAATCAAGGGTAGGAGGGTACGCTTTCTTT
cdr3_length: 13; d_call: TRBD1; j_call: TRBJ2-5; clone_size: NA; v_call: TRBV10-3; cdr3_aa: CATRDRDQETRYF; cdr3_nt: TGTGCCACACGGGACAGGGACCAAGAGACCCGGTACTTC
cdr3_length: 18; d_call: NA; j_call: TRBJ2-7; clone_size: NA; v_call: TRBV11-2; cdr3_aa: CASSFFDPGARLTYEQYF; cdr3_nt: TGTGCCAGCAGCTTTTTCGACCCGGGCGCCAGATTGACCTACGAGCAGTACTTC
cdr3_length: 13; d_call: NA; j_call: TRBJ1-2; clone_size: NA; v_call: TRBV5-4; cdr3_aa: CASSLGRVAGYTF; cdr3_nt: TGTGCCAGCAGCTTAGGACGTGTGGCTGGCTACACCTTC
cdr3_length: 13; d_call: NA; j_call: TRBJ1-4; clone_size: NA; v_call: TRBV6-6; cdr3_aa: CASSPYSWEKLFF; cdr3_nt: TGTGCCAGCAGTCCGTACAGTTGGGAAAAACTGTTTTTT
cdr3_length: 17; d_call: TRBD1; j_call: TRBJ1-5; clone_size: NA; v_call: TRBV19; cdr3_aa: CASSIGQGIRSNQPQHF; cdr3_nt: TGTGCCAGTAGTATCGGACAGGGGATCCGTAGCAATCAGCCCCAGCATTTT
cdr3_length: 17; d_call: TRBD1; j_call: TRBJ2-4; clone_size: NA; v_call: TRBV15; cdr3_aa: CATSKEPGQRAKNIQYF; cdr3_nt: TGTGCCACCAGCAAAGAACCGGGACAGAGAGCCAAAAACATTCAGTACTTC
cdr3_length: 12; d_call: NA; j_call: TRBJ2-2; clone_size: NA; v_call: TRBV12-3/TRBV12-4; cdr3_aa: CASTSDTGELFF; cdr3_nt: TGTGCCAGCACCTCTGACACCGGGGAGCTGTTTTTT
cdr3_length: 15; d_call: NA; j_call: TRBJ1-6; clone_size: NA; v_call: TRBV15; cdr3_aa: CATSRVREGGSPLHF; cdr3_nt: TGTGCCACCAGCAGAGTTCGGGAGGGGGGCTCACCCCTCCACTTT
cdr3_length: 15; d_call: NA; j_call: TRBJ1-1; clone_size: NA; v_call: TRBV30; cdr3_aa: CAWSVLRGQNTEAFF; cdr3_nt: TGTGCCTGGAGTGTACTCAGGGGACAGAACACTGAAGCTTTCTTT
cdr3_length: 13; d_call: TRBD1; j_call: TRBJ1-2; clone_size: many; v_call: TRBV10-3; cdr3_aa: CASGTGNRNGYTF; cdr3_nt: TGTGCCAGCGGGACAGGGAATAGGAACGGCTACACCTTC
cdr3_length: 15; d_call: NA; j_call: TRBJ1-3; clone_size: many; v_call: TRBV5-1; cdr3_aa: CASSRDDYSGNTIYF; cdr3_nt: TGCGCCAGCAGCAGGGATGACTATTCTGGAAACACCATATATTTT
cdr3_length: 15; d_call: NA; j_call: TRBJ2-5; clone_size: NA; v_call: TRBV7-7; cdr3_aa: CASSREAATEETQYF; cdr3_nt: TGTGCCAGCAGTCGGGAAGCGGCTACGGAAGAGACCCAGTACTTC